This T cell receptor (beta chain) was found in a study of T cell repertoires in cytomegalovirus infection. TCRdb recomputed calls from the reads with MiXCR, one row per CDR3 protein. The profile shows some 500,000 distinct CDR3 sequences, just under 40% of them singletons. To note about this clonotype: Its antigen remains unknown.

This CDR3 has 14 amino acids. V lost 0 bases to trimming and J lost 8 bases, with 11 bases between them. Germline loops: CDR1 ENHRY, CDR2 SYGVKD. The rearrangement links TRBV10-3 to TRBJ2-1; TRBD2 might be the D (5 bases). The sample was cultured PBMCs, taken from culture after CMV antigen stimulation. The receptor was isolated from a human donor in good health (CMV status not recorded). Some clones in this sample may be carry-over from other donors' samples. The CDR3 here is CAISESRGTHEQFF. The DNA of the CDR3 is TGTGCCATCAGTGAGTCTCGGGGAACCCATGAGCAGTTCTTC.